This record concerns one TCR beta chain sequence. Its antigen is still unknown. This sample stems from a study of identical twins. Via MiXCR, TCRdb re-called the 5' RACE reads, giving one row per CDR3 protein. The sample has about 220,000 distinct CDR3 sequences; 5% to 7% are singletons. Healthy Caucasians alone served as donors. J gave up 6 bases and V 5 bases, and 6 bases lay outside the gene matches. The CDR3 totals 15 residues. Per the germline V gene, CDR1 is MGHRA and CDR2 is YSYEKL. Overall study findings and caveats: Memory repertoires lacked the insertion deficit that abundant cord blood beta clonotypes showed.

These data are also associated with another study on T cells expressing NK-cell markers. From that second work: In roughly six donors, dominant CD3+CD56+NKG2C+ clonotypes ranked among the top 10 CD8+ clonotypes.

Sequencing used CD8+ T cells sorted from blood. The receptor's source is a woman under 30 in good health. J is TRBJ2-7 and V is TRBV4-1; TRBD2 matches at 14 bases. The CDR3 DNA follows: TGCGCCAGCAGCGCCCCGGGACTAGCGGGAGCCGAGCAGTACTTC. This codes for CASSAPGLAGAEQYF.